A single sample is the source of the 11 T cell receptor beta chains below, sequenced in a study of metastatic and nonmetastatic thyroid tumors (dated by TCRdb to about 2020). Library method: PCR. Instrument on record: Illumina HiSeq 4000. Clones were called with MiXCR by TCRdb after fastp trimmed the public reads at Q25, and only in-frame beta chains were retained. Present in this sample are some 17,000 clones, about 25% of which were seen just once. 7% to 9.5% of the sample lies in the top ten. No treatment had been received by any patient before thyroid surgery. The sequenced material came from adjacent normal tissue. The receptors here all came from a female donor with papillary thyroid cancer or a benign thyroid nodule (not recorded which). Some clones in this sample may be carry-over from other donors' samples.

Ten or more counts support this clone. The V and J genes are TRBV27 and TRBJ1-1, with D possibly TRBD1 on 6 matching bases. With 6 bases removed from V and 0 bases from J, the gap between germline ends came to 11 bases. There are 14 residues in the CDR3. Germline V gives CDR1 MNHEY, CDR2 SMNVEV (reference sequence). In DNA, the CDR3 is TGTGCCAGCAGGTCAGGGGCCATGAACACTGAAGCTTTCTTT. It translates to CASRSGAMNTEAFF.

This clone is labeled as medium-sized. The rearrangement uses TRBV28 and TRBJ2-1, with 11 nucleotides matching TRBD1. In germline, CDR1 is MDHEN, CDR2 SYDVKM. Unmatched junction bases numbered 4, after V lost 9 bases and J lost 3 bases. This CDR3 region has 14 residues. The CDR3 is CASGTGGYYNEQFF. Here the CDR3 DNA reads TGTGCCAGTGGGACAGGGGGTTACTACAATGAGCAGTTCTTC.

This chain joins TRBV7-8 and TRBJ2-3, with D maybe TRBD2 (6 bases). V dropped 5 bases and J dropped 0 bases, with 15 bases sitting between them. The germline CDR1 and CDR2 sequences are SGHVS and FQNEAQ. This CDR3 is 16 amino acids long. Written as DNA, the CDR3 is TGTGCCAGCAGCCTCCGTAGCGGTACTAGCACAGATACGCAGTATTTT. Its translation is CASSLRSGTSTDTQYF.

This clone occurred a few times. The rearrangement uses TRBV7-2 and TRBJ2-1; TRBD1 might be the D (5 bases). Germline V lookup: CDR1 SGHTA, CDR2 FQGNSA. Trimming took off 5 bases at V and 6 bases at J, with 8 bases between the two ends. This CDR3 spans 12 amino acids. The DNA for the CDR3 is TGTGCCAGCAGCCCTCAGGGCAATGAGCAGTTCTTC. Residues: CASSPQGNEQFF.

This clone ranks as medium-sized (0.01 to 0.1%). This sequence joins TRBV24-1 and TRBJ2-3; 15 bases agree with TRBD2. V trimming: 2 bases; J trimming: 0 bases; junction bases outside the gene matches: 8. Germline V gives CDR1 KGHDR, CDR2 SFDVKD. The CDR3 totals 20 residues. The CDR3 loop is CATSDSGLAGGGTSTDTQYF. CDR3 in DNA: TGTGCCACCAGTGATTCTGGACTAGCGGGAGGGGGAACTAGCACAGATACGCAGTATTTT.

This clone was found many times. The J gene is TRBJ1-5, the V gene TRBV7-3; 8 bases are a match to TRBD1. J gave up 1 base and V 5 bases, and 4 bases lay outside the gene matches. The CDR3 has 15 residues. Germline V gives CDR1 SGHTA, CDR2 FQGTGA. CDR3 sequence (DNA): TGTGCCAGCAGCCCACAGGGGGGAAGCAATCAGCCCCAGCATTTT. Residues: CASSPQGGSNQPQHF.

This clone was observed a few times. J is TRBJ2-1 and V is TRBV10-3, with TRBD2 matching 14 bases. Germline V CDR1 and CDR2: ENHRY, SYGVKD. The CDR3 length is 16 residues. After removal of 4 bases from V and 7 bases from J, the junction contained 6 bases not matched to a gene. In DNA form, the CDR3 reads TGTGCCATCAGTGGTACCGGGACTAGCGGGAGAAATGAGCAGTTCTTC. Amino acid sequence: CAISGTGTSGRNEQFF.

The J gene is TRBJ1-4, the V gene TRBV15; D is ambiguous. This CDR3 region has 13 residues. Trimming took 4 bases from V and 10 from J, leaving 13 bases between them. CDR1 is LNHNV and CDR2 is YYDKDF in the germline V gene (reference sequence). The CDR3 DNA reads TGTGCCACCAGCACGGTCCCCGGCGCAAAACTGTTTTTT. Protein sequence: CATSTVPGAKLFF.

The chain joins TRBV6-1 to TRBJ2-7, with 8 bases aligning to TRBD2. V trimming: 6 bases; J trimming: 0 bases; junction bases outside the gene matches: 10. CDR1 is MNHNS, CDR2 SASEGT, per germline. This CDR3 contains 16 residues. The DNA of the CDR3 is TGTGCCAGCAGCCAAGGGCGCGGGAGGCCCTCCTACGAGCAGTACTTC. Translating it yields CASSQGRGRPSYEQYF.

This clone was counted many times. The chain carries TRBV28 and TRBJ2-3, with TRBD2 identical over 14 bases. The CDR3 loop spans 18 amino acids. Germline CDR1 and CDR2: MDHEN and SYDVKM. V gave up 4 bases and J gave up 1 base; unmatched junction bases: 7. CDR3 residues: CASSSGTSGSWGTDTQYF. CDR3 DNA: TGTGCCAGCAGTTCCGGGACTAGCGGGAGTTGGGGCACAGATACGCAGTATTTT.

For the CDR3, the DNA is TGTGCCACCGATCTACCGGCCCCCCCGATGGGGCAGTTCTTC. It encodes CATDLPAPPMGQFF. The rearrangement uses TRBV6-1 and TRBJ2-1, with no clear D. Germline CDR1 reads MNHNS; CDR2 reads SASEGT. This CDR3 region has 14 residues. Trimming shortened V by 10 bases and J by 12 bases, and 25 bases separated the two germline ends.